This T cell receptor beta chain was recovered during a study of a mutant IDH1 vaccine in newly diagnosed glioma. Background on the study: Vaccination of patients was performed eight times, in weeks 1, 3, 5, 7, 11, 15, 19 and 23.

The time point is: week 23, last vaccination. Vaccine doses each comprised 300 ug of mutant IDH1 20-mer peptide, with topical imiquimod. Using immunoSEQ multiplex PCR, the repertoire was profiled, and TCRdb retains in-frame clones only, with some absent. The data contain around 30,000 clones, around 80% of them singletons. Germline CDR1 and CDR2: SGHKS and YYEKEE (reference sequence). The CDR3 consists of 13 residues. As concerns this clone: Its antigen is not identified. One end of the junction does not line up with germline, which may come from a read error.

This clonotype was sampled from a woman aged 18-30 years with glioma. The sequencing here drew on PBMCs, taken from a glioma patient whose treatment included an IDH1 peptide vaccine. V and J are TRBV5-5 and TRBJ2-7; D remains unclear. Here the CDR3 DNA reads TGTGCCAGCAGCTTAGCATCCGGCTCCCAAGTCAACTTC. Protein product: CASSLASGSQVNF.